This T cell receptor (beta chain) was retrieved from a study of cytomegalovirus exposure and HLA in healthy donors. Broader study findings: In a later analysis, TCR association rates varied by HLA locus: DRB1 most, HLA-C fewest.

This CDR3 region has 13 residues. V lost 3 bases to trimming and J lost 6 bases, with 7 bases between them. Germline CDR1 is SGHRS and CDR2 is YFSETQ. This PCR relied on a set of 60 Vbeta primers and 13 Jbeta primers. Libraries were prepared by immunoSEQ multiplex PCR; TCRdb keeps only in-frame clonotypes and omits some of them. Of some 100,000 clones in the sample, under 80% are singletons; the top ten hold 11%. With regard to this clone: What it recognizes is unknown.

The sequence was collected from a woman aged 50 to 65 in good health and CMV-seropositive. The chain links TRBV5-1 to TRBJ1-6; a weak D match, TRBD1 (5 bases). The sequencing sample was made of PBMCs. The DNA of the CDR3 is TGCGCCAGCAGCTCGCAGGGTAATTCACCCCTCCACTTT. Protein: CASSSQGNSPLHF.